The T cell receptor (beta chain) under discussion was sequenced for a study of control samples from healthy donors and cancer patients. The CDR3 is 16 amino acids. CDR1 SNHLY and CDR2 FYNNEI come from the germline V gene. J was trimmed by 2 bases and V by 6 bases; bases with no gene match: 5. Sequencing used immunoSEQ multiplex PCR; TCRdb keeps in-frame clones, though not all of them. The sample shows about 74,000 clones, roughly 88% of them seen only once. This clonotype was obtained from a woman between 50 and 59 years old in good health. The chain combines TRBV2 with TRBJ2-3, with 13 bases lining up with TRBD2. Sequencing was performed on blood. CDR3 region: CASRATSGGTTDTQYF. CDR3 DNA sequence: TGTGCCAGCAGAGCGACTAGCGGGGGGACCACAGATACGCAGTATTTT. The whole variable domain, filled in from reference TRBV2 and TRBJ2-3, reads EPEVTQTPSHQVTQMGQEVILRCVPISNHLYFYWYRQILGQKVEFLVSFYNNEISEKSEIFDDQFSVERPDGSNFTLKIRSTKLEDSAMYFCASRATSGGTTDTQYFGPGTRLTVL.